The T cell receptor beta chain described here comes from a study of cytomegalovirus exposure and HLA in healthy donors. Background on the study: When 350 to 500 donors were genotyped, 80% to 90% of them were found to fall in the Caucasian-associated ancestry cluster.

The CDR3 loop spans 12 amino acids. Trimming removed 5 bases at V and 2 bases at J, with 10 bases between. Germline CDR1 reads SQVTM; CDR2 reads ANQGSEA. PCR was performed using 60 Vbeta and 13 Jbeta primers. The protocol was immunoSEQ multiplex PCR, while the TCRdb copy is restricted to in-frame clones and leaves out a portion. The table shows 150,000 to 200,000 clones, with around four fifths occurring only once. The genes are TRBV29-1 and TRBJ2-7; D is uncertain. Input material: PBMCs. This sequence originates from a woman in her thirties in good health and CMV-seronegative. The CDR3 DNA reads as TGCAGCGTTAAAAGTACAGCCTACGAGCAGTACTTC. Protein: CSVKSTAYEQYF.